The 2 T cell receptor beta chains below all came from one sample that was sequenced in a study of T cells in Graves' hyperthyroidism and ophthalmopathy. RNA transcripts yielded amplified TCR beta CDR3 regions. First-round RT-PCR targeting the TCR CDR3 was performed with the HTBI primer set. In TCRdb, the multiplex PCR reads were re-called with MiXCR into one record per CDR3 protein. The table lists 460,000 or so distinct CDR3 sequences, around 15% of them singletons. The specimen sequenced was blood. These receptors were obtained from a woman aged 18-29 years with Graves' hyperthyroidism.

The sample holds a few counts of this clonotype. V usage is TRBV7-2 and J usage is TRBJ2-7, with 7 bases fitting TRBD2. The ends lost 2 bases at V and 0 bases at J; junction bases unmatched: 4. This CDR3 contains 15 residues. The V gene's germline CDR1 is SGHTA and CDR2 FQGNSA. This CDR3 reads CASSLTSDSSYEQYF. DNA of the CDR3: TGTGCCAGCAGCTTAACTAGCGACAGCTCCTACGAGCAGTACTTC.

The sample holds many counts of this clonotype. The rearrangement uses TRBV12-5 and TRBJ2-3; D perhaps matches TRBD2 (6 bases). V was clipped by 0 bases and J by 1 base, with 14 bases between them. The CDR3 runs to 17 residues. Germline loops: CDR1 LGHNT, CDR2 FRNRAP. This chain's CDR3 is CASGLVRGGSGTDTQYF. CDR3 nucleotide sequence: TGTGCTAGTGGTTTGGTACGAGGAGGGAGCGGCACAGATACGCAGTATTTT.